Listed here are 23 T cell receptor beta chains from one sample, sequenced in a study of T cell repertoires in cytomegalovirus infection (dated by TCRdb to between 2018 and 2020). Sequencing was performed on an Illumina HiSeq 1500. TCRdb trimmed public reads at Q25 via fastp, called clones via MiXCR and kept in-frame beta chains. Every CDR3 protein is listed once, alongside the most common genes and DNA of its rows. The sample table shows some 180,000 distinct CDR3 sequences, and roughly 20% are seen once. The top ten constitute roughly 2.9% of the sample. The material sequenced was PBMCs. The receptors come from a human donor in good health (CMV status not recorded). Some clones in this sample may be carry-over from other donors' samples.

Concerning this clonotype itself: It may be a read error: a sequence one base away is much more abundant. The chain is built from TRBV7-2 and TRBJ2-1, with TRBD2 matching 7 bases. The V gene's germline CDR1 is SGHTA and CDR2 FQGNSA. This CDR3 has 14 amino acids. This chain's CDR3 is CANSSGLLSNEQFF. For the CDR3, the DNA is TGTGCCAACAGCTCGGGACTATTAAGCAATGAGCAGTTCTTC.

This clonotype was found a few times. The rearrangement links TRBV7-2 to TRBJ1-3; the D gene is possibly TRBD1 (6 bases). Trimming cost V 1 base and J 2 bases, with 12 bases left between them. The CDR3 contains 16 residues. Germline loops: CDR1 SGHTA, CDR2 FQGNSA. CDR3 amino acids: CASSLGDRIPGNTIYF. Here the CDR3 DNA reads TGTGCCAGCAGCTTAGGAGACAGGATCCCTGGAAACACCATATATTTT.

This clonotype was observed at least ten times. The CDR3 DNA reads TGTGCCAGCAGCTTAGCTTCTGGGGGCTACACCTTC. Translated: CASSLASGGYTF. V usage is TRBV7-8 and J usage is TRBJ1-2; D is unclear. Germline values: CDR1 SGHVS, CDR2 FQNEAQ. Deletions cut 0 bases from V and 8 bases from J, with 7 bases between. The CDR3 consists of 12 residues.

This clonotype was recorded many times. The chain has TRBV11-2 and TRBJ2-7, with TRBD1 matching over 7 bases. Germline lookup yields CDR1 SGHAT and CDR2 FQNNGV. The CDR3 runs 14 residues. Germline trimming cut 5 bases from V and 5 bases from J; bases unmatched to any gene: 9. CDR3 bases: TGTGCCAGCAGCCCAACAGGGGTTCGGGACGAGCAGTACTTC. It translates to CASSPTGVRDEQYF.

The chain recombines TRBV5-1 with TRBJ2-1, with D hard to call. CDR1 is SGHRS, CDR2 YFSETQ, per germline. V lost 0 bases, J lost 8 bases, and 3 bases lay in between. The CDR3 has 11 amino acids. CDR3 sequence (DNA): TGCGCCAGCAGCTTGGACTATGAGCAGTTCTTC. The encoded protein is CASSLDYEQFF. The variable domain in full, with the rest retrieved from reference TRBV5-1 and TRBJ2-1, is KAGVTQTPRYLIKTRGQQVTLSCSPISGHRSVSWYQQTPGQGLQFLFEYFSETQRNKGNFPGRFSGRQFSNSRSEMNVSTLELGDSALYLCASSLDYEQFFGPGTRLTVL.

The rearrangement links TRBV29-1 to TRBJ2-2, with no clear D. The CDR3 extends over 15 amino acids. V was shortened by 7 bases and J by 0 bases, with 15 bases between the two germline ends. The germline CDR1 and CDR2 sequences are SQVTM and ANQGSEA. The CDR3, as DNA: TGCAGCGCTAAACCCGGGCCCTCGAACACCGGGGAGCTGTTTTTT. Its protein is CSAKPGPSNTGELFF.

This clonotype occurred a few times. J is TRBJ2-1 and V is TRBV19, with TRBD1 as a possible D gene (6 bases). The CDR3 is made up of 15 amino acids. The germline V gene has CDR1 LNHDA and CDR2 SQIVND (reference sequence). V dropped 6 bases and J dropped 5 bases, with 17 bases sitting between them. The DNA of the CDR3 is TGTGCCAGTAGCCGAACCTCGGACAGAAACAATGAGCAGTTCTTC. Translating it yields CASSRTSDRNNEQFF.

This chain joins TRBV5-4 and TRBJ1-1; no reliable D call. The CDR3 is 13 amino acids. Trimming removed 5 bases at V and 1 base at J, with 9 bases between. CDR1 is SGHNT and CDR2 is YYREEE in the germline V gene (reference sequence). The CDR3 reads CASRDARNTEAFF. The CDR3, as DNA: TGTGCCAGCAGGGACGCCCGGAACACTGAAGCTTTCTTT. Full variable domain (missing parts from reference TRBV5-4 and TRBJ1-1): ETGVTQSPTHLIKTRGQQVTLRCSSQSGHNTVSWYQQALGQGPQFIFQYYREEENGRGNFPPRFSGLQFPNYSSELNVNALELDDSALYLCASRDARNTEAFFGQGTRLTVV.

This clonotype showed up many times. The chain joins TRBV7-6 to TRBJ2-5, with D tentatively TRBD2 (5 bases). This CDR3 is 14 amino acids long. Germline-derived CDR1 and CDR2 are SGHVS and FNYEAQ. The germline V and J ends were trimmed by 3 bases and 4 bases, with 12 bases remaining between them. In nucleotides, the CDR3 is TGTGCCAGCAGCTTGGGAAAGAGGGCAGAGACCCAGTACTTC. Translated, it gives CASSLGKRAETQYF.

The table lists this clonotype with a few counts. V usage is TRBV7-2 and J usage is TRBJ2-3; 13 nucleotides line up with TRBD2. The CDR3 extends over 14 amino acids. Losses at the gene ends were 5 bases for V and 8 bases for J; bases not matched to a gene: 4. Germline loops: CDR1 SGHTA, CDR2 FQGNSA. This chain's CDR3 is CASSMGLAGSTQYF. Written as DNA, the CDR3 is TGTGCCAGCAGCATGGGACTAGCGGGAAGTACGCAGTATTTT.

This clonotype was seen many times. The chain employs TRBV7-8 and TRBJ2-1; tentatively, D is TRBD2 (6 bases). Germline-derived CDR1 and CDR2 are SGHVS and FQNEAQ. The ends were cut back, 3 bases at V and 6 bases at J, with 12 bases in the middle. The CDR3 has 14 residues. For the CDR3, the DNA is TGTGCCAGCAGCTTTACTAGCCGAGTCAATGAGCAGTTCTTC. Translating it yields CASSFTSRVNEQFF.

The gene calls are TRBV29-1 and TRBJ2-5; no firm D call. CDR3 length: 13 amino acids. V shed 4 bases and J shed 5 bases, with 14 bases lying between them. The germline CDR1 and CDR2 sequences are SQVTM and ANQGSEA. CDR3 residues: CSVALRFGETQYF. CDR3 coding DNA: TGCAGCGTTGCCCTCAGGTTTGGGGAGACCCAGTACTTC.

This clonotype occurred many times. The rearrangement links TRBV12-3 or TRBV12-4 to TRBJ1-5; weak D call: TRBD1 (5 bases). This CDR3 comprises 14 residues. Trimming left V 3 bases short and J 5 bases short, with 11 bases between. The CDR3 DNA is TGTGCCAGCAGTTTCAACCTAGGGGATCAGCCCCAGCATTTT. Its protein product is CASSFNLGDQPQHF.

This clonotype was seen repeatedly, ten times or more. Here the CDR3 DNA reads TGTGCCAGCTCACCACAGCAGGGGACCACTGAAGCTTTCTTT. Its translation is CASSPQQGTTEAFF. The J gene is TRBJ1-1, the V gene TRBV18; possibly TRBD1 for D (6 bases). The CDR3 contains 14 residues. Trimming took off 1 base at V and 4 bases at J, with 10 bases between the two ends. CDR1 and CDR2 from the germline V gene are KGHSH and LQKENI.

The V gene is TRBV20-1, the J gene TRBJ2-7; 14 nucleotides match TRBD2. Unmatched junction bases numbered 6, after V lost 5 bases and J lost 0 bases. Germline V gives CDR1 DFQATT, CDR2 SNEGSKA (reference sequence). This CDR3 comprises 16 residues. CDR3 bases: TGCAGTGCTTCCGGGACTAGCGGGGGAACCTCCTACGAGCAGTACTTC. Its protein is CSASGTSGGTSYEQYF.

This clonotype was seen more than once but under ten times. The CDR3 bases are TGTGCCAGCAGCCAACCGGGACAGCCGAACACTGAAGCTTTCTTT. Translation: CASSQPGQPNTEAFF. This chain uses TRBV7-9 with TRBJ1-1, with TRBD1 matching over 7 bases. The trim removed 5 bases at V and 1 base at J, leaving 7 bases unmatched. The CDR3 covers 15 residues. Germline V lookup: CDR1 SEHNR, CDR2 FQNEAQ (reference sequence).

The chain employs TRBV11-3 and TRBJ1-1; possible D gene TRBD1, 5 bases. Germline assignment: CDR1 SGHNT and CDR2 YENEEA. This CDR3 has 16 amino acids. V gave up 7 bases and J gave up 1 base, with 19 bases separating them. The CDR3 reads CASTTGGIGANTEAFF. CDR3 nucleotide sequence: TGTGCCAGCACCACGGGGGGGATTGGGGCGAACACTGAAGCTTTCTTT.

V is TRBV7-3 and J is TRBJ1-5; TRBD1 matches at 10 bases. The CDR3 is made up of 15 amino acids. Germline CDR1 and CDR2: SGHTA and FQGTGA. Trimming at V came to 5 bases and at J to 7 bases, leaving 8 bases not matched to a gene. CDR3 nucleotide sequence: TGTGCCAGCAGCCCCGGGACAGGGGCGGACCAGCCCCAGCATTTT. Protein: CASSPGTGADQPQHF.

In nucleotides, the CDR3 is TGTGCCAGCAGTGAGTTCCGCACAGATACGCAGTATTTT. Its translation: CASSEFRTDTQYF. The chain links TRBV6-1 to TRBJ2-3; no reliable D call. This CDR3 contains 13 residues. V shed 3 bases and J shed 1 base, with 5 bases lying between them. CDR1 and CDR2 from the germline V gene are MNHNS and SASEGT.

DNA for the CDR3: TGTGCCAGCATCCTAGGGGGCGGCTATGGCTACACCTTC. Its protein is CASILGGGYGYTF. The V and J genes are TRBV7-9 and TRBJ1-2; 7 nucleotides match TRBD1. V dropped 7 bases and J dropped 4; count of bases not matched to a gene: 6. The CDR3 covers 13 residues. Germline V gene data show CDR1 as SEHNR and CDR2 as FQNEAQ (reference sequence).

The chain employs TRBV14 and TRBJ2-1; D may be TRBD2 (5 bases). With 4 bases removed from V and 5 bases from J, the gap between germline ends came to 15 bases. There are 15 residues in the CDR3. In germline, CDR1 is SGHDN, CDR2 FVKESK. Written as DNA, the CDR3 is TGTGCCAGCAGCCTACGGCGGGCCGGCGACAATGAGCAGTTCTTC. Translating gives CASSLRRAGDNEQFF. Complete variable domain (other parts from reference TRBV14 and TRBJ2-1): EAGVTQFPSHSVIEKGQTVTLRCDPISGHDNLYWYRRVMGKEIKFLLHFVKESKQDESGMPNNRFLAERTGGTYSTLKVQPAELEDSGVYFCASSLRRAGDNEQFFGPGTRLTVL.

The chain is built from TRBV11-2 and TRBJ2-5; TRBD1 matches 7 bases. The V gene's germline CDR1 is SGHAT and CDR2 FQNNGV. CDR3 length equals 15 residues. V lost 5 bases and J lost 3; bases outside the gene matches: 9. CDR3 coding DNA: TGTGCCAGCAGCGTCCAGGGACAGCTTAAAGAGACCCAGTACTTC. Its translation is CASSVQGQLKETQYF.

This clonotype appeared a few times. The chain recombines TRBV7-8 with TRBJ2-5; 8 bases map to TRBD1. The CDR3 is 14 residues long. V trimming: 4 bases; J trimming: 4 bases; junction bases outside the gene matches: 5. The germline V gene has CDR1 SGHVS and CDR2 FQNEAQ. The CDR3 DNA reads as TGTGCCAGCAGCTCATCTACAGGGGGAGAGACCCAGTACTTC. Translation: CASSSSTGGETQYF.